This is a list of T cell receptor beta chains from one sample in a study of response to subunit inactivated influenza vaccine. TCRdb re-analysed the RT-PCR reads in MiXCR, keeping a single row per CDR3 protein. The sample contains fewer than 350,000 distinct CDR3 sequences, about a fifth of which appear only once. The sample in question was PBMCs from blood, obtained about 20 months after vaccination. The receptors stem from a man in his fifties or sixties who received an inactivated influenza vaccine. CDR3s include the opening cysteine and the closing phenylalanine or tryptophan. A D gene is named only where the DNA matches it firmly. Size tells how often a clone was seen (once, few, many) or the class of an expanded clone, and some rows leave it out.

size: few; D: -; J: TRBJ1-5; V: TRBV6-1; DNA: TGTGCCAGCAGTGAAGTGGACAATCAGCCCCAGCATTTT; CDR3: CASSEVDNQPQHF
size: -; D: -; J: TRBJ1-2; V: TRBV19; DNA: TGTGCCAGTAGTATAGGACAGCGTTACTATGGCTACACCTTC; CDR3: CASSIGQRYYGYTF
size: few; D: -; J: TRBJ1-1; V: TRBV5-1; DNA: TGCGCCAGCAGCTTAGATCAGGGATACACTGAAGCTTTCTTT; CDR3: CASSLDQGYTEAFF
size: -; D: TRBD1; J: TRBJ1-1; V: TRBV30; DNA: TGTGCCTGGAGCGAGGGACAGGCGAACACTGAAGCTTTCTTT; CDR3: CAWSEGQANTEAFF
size: -; D: -; J: TRBJ1-6; V: TRBV18; DNA: TGTGCCAGCTCACTTCAGAGCAATAATTCACCCCTCCACTTT; CDR3: CASSLQSNNSPLHF
size: -; D: TRBD1; J: TRBJ2-1; V: TRBV5-1; DNA: TGCGCCAGCAGCTTGGGACAGGGGGGCTCCTACAATGAGCAGTTCTTC; CDR3: CASSLGQGGSYNEQFF
size: -; D: -; J: TRBJ2-5; V: TRBV29-1; DNA: TGCAGCGTTGCCCCGCATGAGACCCAGTACTTC; CDR3: CSVAPHETQYF
size: -; D: -; J: TRBJ1-2; V: TRBV5-1; DNA: TGCGCCAGCAGCTGGATAAGCTCACAGTTCGCTAACTATGGCTACACCTTC; CDR3: CASSWISSQFANYGYTF
size: -; D: -; J: TRBJ1-1; V: TRBV7-2; DNA: TGTGCCAGCAGACGTACAGGGTTTGGGAACACTGAAGCTTTCTTT; CDR3: CASRRTGFGNTEAFF
size: few; D: -; J: TRBJ1-3; V: TRBV20-1; DNA: TGCAGTGCTATCGAGGGGCCGACTGGAAACACCATATATTTT; CDR3: CSAIEGPTGNTIYF
size: -; D: -; J: TRBJ1-6; V: TRBV3-1; DNA: TGTGCCAGCAGCCAAGATTATGTGGGCAGCAATTCACCCCTCCACTTT; CDR3: CASSQDYVGSNSPLHF
size: few; D: TRBD1; J: TRBJ1-4; V: TRBV5-1; DNA: TGCGCCAGCAGCTTGGCCGGGAGGGGGCTGGATGAAAAACTGTTTTTT; CDR3: CASSLAGRGLDEKLFF
size: few; D: -; J: TRBJ1-5; V: TRBV6-2/TRBV6-3; DNA: TGTGCCAGCAGTTACTCTCGGGGAAATAGCAATCAGCCCCAGCATTTT; CDR3: CASSYSRGNSNQPQHF
size: few; D: TRBD1; J: TRBJ1-1; V: TRBV29-1; DNA: TGCAGCGTGGAACAGGGGGCAACTGAAGCTTTCTTT; CDR3: CSVEQGATEAFF
size: -; D: -; J: TRBJ2-2; V: TRBV12-5; DNA: TGTGCTAGTGGTTCGCAGGGGCCCGCCGGGGAGCTGTTTTTT; CDR3: CASGSQGPAGELFF
size: few; D: TRBD1; J: TRBJ1-5; V: TRBV7-8; DNA: TGTGCCAGCAGCTCCGGGACAGGGGCAGGTCAGCCCCAGCATTTT; CDR3: CASSSGTGAGQPQHF
size: -; D: TRBD1; J: TRBJ2-2; V: TRBV9; DNA: TGTGCCAGCAACAGACAGGGGGCTGACACCGGGGAGCTGTTTTTT; CDR3: CASNRQGADTGELFF